The rows below give T cell receptor beta chains drawn from one sample of a study of T cell changes during pregnancy in multiple sclerosis. Measured with immunoSEQ multiplex PCR; TCRdb has only the in-frame clones, and not every one. This sample yields 38,000 or so clones, of which around 90% are seen a single time; 0.45% to 0.7% belongs to the top ten. The sample here was CD4+ T cells from peripheral blood mononuclear cells, taken in the second trimester of pregnancy. These receptor sequences come from a female donor with multiple sclerosis, enrolled in a pregnancy study. CDR3s include the opening cysteine and the closing phenylalanine or tryptophan.

15,TRBV6-4,CASSLSGRAEDEQFF
17,TRBV7-3,CASSLTSGRLAGTEQFF
15,TRBV6-5,CASSPLAGGSNEQFF
14,TRBV19,CASSEGLAADTQYF
15,TRBV15,CATSGQDGNNEKLFF
13,TRBV14,CASSTGGNTEAFF
14,TRBV25-1,CASIRSGLQETQYF
13,TRBV5-1,CASRATGGTIQYF
14,TRBV11-3,CASSLRGDTDTQYF
14,TRBV2,CASSDRRNNQPQHF
14,TRBV28,CASSLLLPQGLPFF
13,TRBV11-2,CASRREIRYEQYF
12,TRBV21-1,CASSILGRPQHF
15,TRBV18,CASSPDRGPRETQYF
16,TRBV14,CASSPSLAMKYYEQYF
15,TRBV4-2,CASSPGQGSNQPQHF
13,TRBV19,CASSMTGRNEQYF
17,TRBV10-3,CAISEFGLAGELYEQYF
14,TRBV18,CASSPEGFAGELFF
15,TRBV5-5,CASSLIRGTGNTIYF
19,TRBV15,CATSSEVVSYSSGANVLTF
13,TRBV25-1,CASQGRRTYEQYF
15,TRBV7-3,CASSPGGSGSYEQYF
17,TRBV28,CASSLPSLGAGRTEAFF
16,TRBV11-1,CASSLREGLADNEQFF
14,TRBV7-3,CASSLDAGAETQYF
14,TRBV27,CASSIAGEIETQYF
15,TRBV19,CASVPGQGPNQPQHF
15,TRBV7-6,CASSSSGAAQETQYF
16,TRBV5-4,CASSLGTPSSYNEQFF